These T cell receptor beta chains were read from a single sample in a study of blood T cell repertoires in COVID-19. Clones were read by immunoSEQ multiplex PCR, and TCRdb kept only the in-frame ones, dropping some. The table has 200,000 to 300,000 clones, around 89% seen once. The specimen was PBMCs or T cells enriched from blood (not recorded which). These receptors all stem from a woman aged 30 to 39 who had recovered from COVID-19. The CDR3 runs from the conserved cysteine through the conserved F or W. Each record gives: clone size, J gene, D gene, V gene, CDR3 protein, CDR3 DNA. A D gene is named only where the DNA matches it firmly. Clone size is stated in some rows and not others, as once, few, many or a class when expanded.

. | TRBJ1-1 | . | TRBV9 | CASSVTGHSEAFF | TGTGCCAGCAGCGTGACAGGCCACTCTGAAGCTTTCTTT
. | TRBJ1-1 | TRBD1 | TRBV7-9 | CASSRDSMNTEAFF | TGTGCCAGCAGCAGGGACAGCATGAACACTGAAGCTTTCTTT
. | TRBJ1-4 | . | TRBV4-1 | CACRDTHEKLFF | TGCGCCTGCCGGGACACCCATGAAAAACTGTTTTTT
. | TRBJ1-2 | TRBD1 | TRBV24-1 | CATRGDRGDGYTF | TGTGCCACCAGGGGGGACAGGGGAGATGGCTACACCTTC
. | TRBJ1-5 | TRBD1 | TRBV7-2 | CASSQDRGIQPQHF | TGTGCCAGCAGCCAGGACAGGGGGATTCAGCCCCAGCATTTT
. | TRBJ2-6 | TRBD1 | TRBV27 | CASTSAWDSKNSGANVLTF | TGTGCCAGCACGTCAGCTTGGGACAGCAAAAACTCTGGGGCCAACGTCCTGACTTTC
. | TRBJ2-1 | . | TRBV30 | CAWRDFTKQFF | TGTGCCTGGAGGGACTTTACGAAGCAGTTCTTC
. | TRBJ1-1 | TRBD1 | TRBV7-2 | CASSSEMDRGMNTEAFF | TGTGCCAGCAGCTCCGAGATGGACAGGGGTATGAACACTGAAGCTTTCTTT
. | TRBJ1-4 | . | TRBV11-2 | CASSLVSAGGEKLFF | TGTGCCAGCAGCTTAGTGTCGGCAGGTGGAGAAAAACTGTTTTTT
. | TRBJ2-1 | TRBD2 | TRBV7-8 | CASSLAIAGGRSNEQFF | TGTGCCAGCAGCTTAGCTATAGCGGGAGGGCGTTCCAATGAGCAGTTCTTC
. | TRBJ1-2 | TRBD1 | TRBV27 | CASREGTGRSLGYTF | TGTGCCAGCAGGGAGGGGACAGGGAGAAGCCTTGGCTACACCTTC
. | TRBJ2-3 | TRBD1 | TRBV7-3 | CASSLTEIPGQGANTQYF | TGTGCCAGCAGCTTAACGGAAATTCCGGGACAGGGGGCGAATACGCAGTATTTT
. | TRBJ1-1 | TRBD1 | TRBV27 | CASSLDRGYTEAFF | TGTGCCAGCAGTTTGGACAGGGGGTACACTGAAGCTTTCTTT
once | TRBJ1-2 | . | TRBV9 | CASSVAGEVPGTPLNYGYTF | TGTGCCAGCAGCGTAGCCGGTGAGGTTCCTGGGACACCACTAAACTATGGCTACACCTTC
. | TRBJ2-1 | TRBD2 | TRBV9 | CASAKVSGANNEQFF | TGTGCCAGCGCTAAAGTCAGCGGGGCCAACAATGAGCAGTTCTTC
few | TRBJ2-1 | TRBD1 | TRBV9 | CASSVGGQGAAQEQFF | TGTGCCAGCAGCGTAGGAGGGCAGGGGGCGGCACAGGAGCAGTTCTTC
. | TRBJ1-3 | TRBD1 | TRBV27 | CASKGQSSSGNTIYF | TGTGCCAGCAAGGGACAGAGCAGCTCTGGAAACACCATATATTTT
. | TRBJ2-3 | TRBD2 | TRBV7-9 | CASSFHSGSGNTQYF | TGTGCCAGCAGCTTCCATAGCGGGAGCGGGAATACGCAGTATTTT
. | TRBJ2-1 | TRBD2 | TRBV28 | CASNIAGANEQFF | TGTGCCAGCAACATAGCGGGAGCGAATGAGCAGTTCTTC
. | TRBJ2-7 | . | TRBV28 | CASRITYPYEQYF | TGTGCCAGCAGAATTACTTATCCCTACGAGCAGTACTTC
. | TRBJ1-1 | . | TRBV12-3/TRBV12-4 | CASRSQGNTEAFF | TGTGCCAGCAGATCACAGGGGAACACTGAAGCTTTCTTT
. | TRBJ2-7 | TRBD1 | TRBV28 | CASSKGGIGYEQYF | TGTGCCAGCAGTAAAGGGGGCATTGGCTACGAGCAGTACTTC
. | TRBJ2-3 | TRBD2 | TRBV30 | CAWSVRGGTDTQYF | TGTGCCTGGAGTGTACGGGGGGGCACAGATACGCAGTATTTT
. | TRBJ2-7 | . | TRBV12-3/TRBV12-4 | CASRKRGYEQYF | TGTGCCAGCAGGAAACGGGGCTACGAGCAGTACTTC
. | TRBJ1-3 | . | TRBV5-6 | CASSLDWSSGNTIYF | TGTGCCAGCAGCTTGGACTGGAGCTCTGGAAACACCATATATTTT
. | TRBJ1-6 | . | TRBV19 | CASSSRGRGTNSPLHF | TGTGCCAGTAGTTCACGAGGCAGGGGTACGAATTCACCCCTCCACTTT
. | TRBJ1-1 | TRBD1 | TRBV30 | CAWSFPGQLMNTEAFF | TGTGCCTGGAGTTTCCCGGGACAGCTCATGAACACTGAAGCTTTCTTT
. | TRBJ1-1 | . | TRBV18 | CASSPRGRGGTEAFF | TGTGCCAGCTCACCACGGGGCAGGGGAGGGACTGAAGCTTTCTTT
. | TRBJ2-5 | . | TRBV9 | CASSVDFQGETQYF | TGTGCCAGCAGCGTAGATTTTCAGGGGGAGACCCAGTACTTC
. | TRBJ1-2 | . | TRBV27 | CASQNWQGFCYGYTF | TGTGCCAGCCAAAATTGGCAGGGATTTTGCTATGGCTACACCTTC
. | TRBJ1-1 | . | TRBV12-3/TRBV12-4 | CASSNRNEAFF | TGTGCCAGCAGCAACAGGAATGAAGCTTTCTTT
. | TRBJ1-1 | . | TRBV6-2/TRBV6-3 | CASSPFSVNTEAFF | TGTGCCAGCAGCCCCTTTTCGGTGAACACTGAAGCTTTCTTT
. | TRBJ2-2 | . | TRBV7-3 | CASSLNSGNTGELFF | TGTGCCAGCAGCTTAAACTCTGGGAACACCGGGGAGCTGTTTTTT
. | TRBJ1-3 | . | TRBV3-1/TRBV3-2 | CASSPLRGSGNTIYF | TGTGCCAGCAGCCCTCTGCGGGGTTCTGGAAACACCATATATTTT
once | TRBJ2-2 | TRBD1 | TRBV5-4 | CASSSGTGLDLNTGELFF | TGTGCCAGCAGCTCAGGGACAGGCCTTGACCTGAACACCGGGGAGCTGTTTTTT
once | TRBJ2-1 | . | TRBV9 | CASSVASGKGYNEQFF | TGTGCCAGCAGCGTAGCGTCAGGGAAGGGGTACAATGAGCAGTTCTTC
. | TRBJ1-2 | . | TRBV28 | CASSVQGVRGYTF | TGTGCCAGCAGTGTACAGGGAGTACGAGGCTACACCTTC
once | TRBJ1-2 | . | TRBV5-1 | CASSLVAGEGYGYTF | TGCGCCAGCAGCTTGGTGGCGGGGGAAGGCTATGGCTACACCTTC
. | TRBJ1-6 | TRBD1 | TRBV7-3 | CASSLVGGNSPLHF | TGTGCCAGCAGCTTAGTAGGGGGCAATTCACCCCTCCACTTT
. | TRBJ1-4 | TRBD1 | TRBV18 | CASSPWTGEEKLFF | TGTGCCAGCTCACCCTGGACAGGGGAAGAAAAACTGTTTTTT
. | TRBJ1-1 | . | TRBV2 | CASSDGGSPGPDAEAFF | TGTGCCAGCAGTGATGGTGGGTCGCCAGGGCCGGACGCTGAAGCTTTCTTT
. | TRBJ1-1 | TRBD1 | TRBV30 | CAWSPGTVNTEAFF | TGTGCCTGGAGTCCCGGGACAGTGAACACTGAAGCTTTCTTT
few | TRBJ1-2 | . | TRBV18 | CASSPDGGVKYGYTF | TGTGCCAGCTCACCGGACGGGGGAGTAAAATATGGCTACACCTTC
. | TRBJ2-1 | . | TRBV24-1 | CATSEPGNNEQFF | TGTGCCACCAGTGAACCAGGGAATAATGAGCAGTTCTTC
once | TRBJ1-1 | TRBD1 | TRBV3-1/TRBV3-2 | CASSPSDRGILGAEAFF | TGTGCCAGCAGCCCCTCCGACAGGGGAATCCTGGGGGCTGAAGCTTTCTTT
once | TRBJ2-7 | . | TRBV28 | CASSFPLEQYF | TGTGCCAGCAGTTTTCCCCTCGAGCAGTACTTC
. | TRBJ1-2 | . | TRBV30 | CAAKKRDYGYTF | TGTGCCGCAAAAAAGAGGGACTATGGCTACACCTTC